This T cell receptor beta chain was profiled in a study of blood T cell repertoires in COVID-19. Overall study: Whether acute or convalescent, the COVID-19 samples came from the United States, Italy and Spain. The cDNA or gDNA used as material had been derived from T cells, B-cell-depleted T cells, or PBMCs.

This clone was counted a single time. As handled by the study authors: Estimation of nucleated cell counts relied on the amplification of reference gene primers. The data were produced by immunoSEQ multiplex PCR, yet TCRdb's version contains in-frame clones alone and is incomplete. V and J calls and clone size follow that table, whereas D and trimming were derived from the DNA. The sample includes about 82,000 clones, 80% to 85% of them seen just once. Trimming left V 1 base short and J 1 base short, with 10 bases between. Germline lookup yields CDR1 MGHRA and CDR2 YSYEKL. The length of the CDR3 is 15 residues.

The gene calls are TRBV4-1 and TRBJ1-1; possibly TRBD1 for D (5 bases). The TCR sequence derives from a man older than 75 with acute or convalescent COVID-19. Sequenced sample: peripheral blood. The CDR3 protein is CASSQVRRANTEAFF. The CDR3 DNA is TGCGCCAGCAGCCAAGTACGCAGGGCGAACACTGAAGCTTTCTTT.